This paragraph reports one T cell receptor beta chain. The data derive from a study of cytomegalovirus exposure and HLA in healthy donors. The PCR ran on 60 Vbeta and 13 Jbeta primers. TCRdb keeps only in-frame clones here, not all; method: immunoSEQ multiplex PCR. The sample has about 120,000 clones; roughly four fifths are singletons. The CDR3 runs 16 residues. V lost 0 bases and J lost 4, with 15 bases in between. Germline values: CDR1 SGHTS, CDR2 YDEGEE. Specimen: PBMCs. The genes are TRBV5-8 and TRBJ2-3; weak D call: TRBD2 (6 bases). The receptor was derived from a woman under 30 in good health and CMV-seronegative. The CDR3 spells CASSLGSGVWADTQYF. The CDR3 coding sequence is TGTGCCAGCAGCTTGGGATCGGGGGTATGGGCAGATACGCAGTATTTT.